This T cell receptor (beta chain) was recorded in a study of T cell clonality in common variable immunodeficiency. The germline V gene encodes CDR1 KGHSH and CDR2 LQKENI. The CDR3 totals 12 residues. This clone was observed at least ten times. Its target is unknown. Read data end 3 residues before the CDR3 end; the end is taken from the germline J gene. Study results and caveats: Fewer TCRbeta clones were shared among CVID subjects than controls. The cause of increased CVID clonality remains unclear without subpopulation sequencing.

TCRdb's copy holds only in-frame clones and misses some; the assay was immunoSEQ multiplex PCR. The sample yields 45,000 to 55,000 clones, without any singletons. The source of this sequence is a person between 18 and 75 years old in good health. The sample was peripheral blood mononuclear cells. V and J are TRBV18 and TRBJ1-1; D might be TRBD1 (5 bases). CDR3 residues: CASSPKAGRAFF. CDR3 DNA (partial): TGTGCCAGCTCACCAAAGGCAGGGAGA.